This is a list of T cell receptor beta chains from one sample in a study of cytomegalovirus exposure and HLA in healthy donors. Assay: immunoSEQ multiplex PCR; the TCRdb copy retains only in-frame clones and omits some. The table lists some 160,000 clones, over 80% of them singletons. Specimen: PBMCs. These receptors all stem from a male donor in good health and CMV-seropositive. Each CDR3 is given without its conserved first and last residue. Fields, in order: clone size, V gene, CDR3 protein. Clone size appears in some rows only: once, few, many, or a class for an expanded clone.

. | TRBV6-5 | ASSSHQGSRIDEQY
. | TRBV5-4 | ASSPWSGGYSEQF
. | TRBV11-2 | ASSLGGSGEQY
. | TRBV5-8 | ASSLTGLQGRGNTEAF
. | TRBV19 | ASSTTGSLF
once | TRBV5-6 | ASSLTSGRRGETQY
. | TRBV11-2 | ASSQTPTGVTLNTGELF
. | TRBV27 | ASGSGGSYNEQF
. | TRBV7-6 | ASSQGQGFETQY
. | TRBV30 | AWSALDSKPQY
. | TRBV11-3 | ASSLHFQETQY
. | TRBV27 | ASGHEQF
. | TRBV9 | ASSGGDPHNEQF
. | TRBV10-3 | AISWTGNNEQY
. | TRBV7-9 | ASSFRGEETQY
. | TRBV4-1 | ASSREEDALSYGYT
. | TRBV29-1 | SVVSPQGFGTGELF
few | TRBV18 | ASSLNQRGEPQH
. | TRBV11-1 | ASTPKGGDGYT
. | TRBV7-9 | ASSYDSPNQPQH
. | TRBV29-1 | SVTGSGGNTIY
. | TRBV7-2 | ASSLGLTVSEQY
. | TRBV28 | ATGQGGSNYGYT
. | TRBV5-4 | ASSKGLAESTDTQY
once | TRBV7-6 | ASSLAAGQSYEQY
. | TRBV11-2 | ASTLTSGPVNEQF
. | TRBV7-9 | SSSLQGSGYT
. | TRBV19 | ASSRSGGALGETQY
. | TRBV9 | ASSVVSGFRTDTQY
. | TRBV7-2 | ASSLAAPNEQY
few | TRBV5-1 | ASSPEGASGALAKNIQY
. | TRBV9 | ASSVGLAGGRADIQY
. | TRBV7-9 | SSSSGGYNEKLF
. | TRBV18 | ASSPDRGGEQY
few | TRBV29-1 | SVVAETDTQY
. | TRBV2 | ASSQAGARGNTEAF
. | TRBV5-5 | VPHPYRDYNSPLH
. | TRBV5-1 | ASSPYIAGVPQETQY
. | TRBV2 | ASSDASWGVDTQY
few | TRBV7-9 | ASSITRTGYEQY
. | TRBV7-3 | ASSSGLNEQF
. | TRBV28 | ASSPGYGYT
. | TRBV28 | ASSPGGGSSYNEQF
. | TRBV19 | ASSRGEERYEQY
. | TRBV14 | ASSQDIVRDSTEAF